This TCR beta chain comes out of a study of cytomegalovirus exposure and HLA in healthy donors. Notes on the study in general: A later analysis associated 16,000 or so TCR beta sequences with HLA alleles at a 0.05 false discovery rate. Among the sequence variants, a highly shared cluster was likely an artifact of sequencing. Follow-up analysis later connected one missense variant in DCLRE1C with trimming of TCR beta V- and J-genes. The authors confirmed in vitro that a few CMV-associated chains were specific for CMV antigens.

Worth noting for this clone: What it binds is unknown.

Primers included in the PCR were 60 Vbeta and 13 Jbeta primers. Produced via immunoSEQ multiplex PCR; TCRdb's table is partial and in-frame only. The sample yields approximately 100,000 clones, 70% to 80% seen once. The CDR3 is 15 residues long. With 6 bases clipped from V and 3 bases from J, the junction kept 10 bases outside the gene matches. Germline V gene data show CDR1 as SGHAT and CDR2 as FQNNGV. This TCR derives from a female donor in good health and CMV-seronegative. The sample comprised PBMCs. The chain uses TRBV11-2 and TRBJ2-7; 8 bases align to TRBD2. CDR3 residues: CASSFPGGGIYEQYF. The CDR3 DNA is TGTGCCAGCAGTTTCCCAGGCGGGGGGATCTACGAGCAGTACTTC.